A selection of T cell receptor beta chains follows, all from one sample in a study of T-cell memory formation after mild COVID-19. TCRdb re-called the 5' RACE reads through MiXCR, storing one row per CDR3 protein. The data contain approximately 350,000 distinct CDR3 sequences, 13% of them singletons. Material for sequencing was PBMCs or a T cell subset sorted from them (not recorded which). These receptors were collected from a man aged 18-30 years who had mild COVID-19 (a few samples of this study predate the infection). Cell type and time point are not known. CDR3s include the opening cysteine and the closing phenylalanine or tryptophan. The D gene is left open where the match is weak. A row's size may be missing; if present it is once, few, many or a size class.

d_call	v_call	clone_size	cdr3_length	j_call	cdr3_aa	cdr3_nt
TRBD1	TRBV7-9	NA	15	TRBJ2-7	CASSTRDRGSNEQYF	TGTGCCAGCAGCACCCGCGACAGGGGGTCAAACGAGCAGTACTTC
NA	TRBV6-6	few	12	TRBJ2-5	CASRAGQETQYF	TGTGCCAGCAGGGCAGGGCAAGAGACCCAGTACTTC
TRBD2	TRBV7-9	NA	15	TRBJ2-7	CASSLTAGSSYEQYF	TGTGCCAGCAGCTTAACAGCGGGGAGCTCCTACGAGCAGTACTTC
NA	TRBV7-2	NA	14	TRBJ2-2	CASSPWAGSGELFF	TGTGCCAGCAGCCCGTGGGCAGGATCCGGGGAGCTGTTTTTT
TRBD2	TRBV12-3/TRBV12-4	many	14	TRBJ2-2	CASRDGTRAGELFF	TGTGCCAGCAGAGACGGGACTAGGGCCGGGGAGCTGTTTTTT
NA	TRBV7-2	few	14	TRBJ2-5	CASSPRTSQETQYF	TGTGCCAGCAGCCCTAGGACAAGCCAAGAGACCCAGTACTTC
NA	TRBV5-4	once	13	TRBJ1-2	CASSSDPTYGYTF	TGTGCCAGCAGCTCGGATCCTACATATGGCTACACCTTC
NA	TRBV4-3	many	14	TRBJ2-1	CASSQDLLASEQFF	TGCGCCAGCAGCCAAGATCTTTTAGCTAGTGAGCAGTTCTTC
TRBD1	TRBV28	few	16	TRBJ2-7	CASSYPTGARSYEQYF	TGTGCCAGCAGTTACCCAACAGGGGCCCGTTCCTACGAGCAGTACTTC
NA	TRBV9	few	13	TRBJ1-5	CASSPGERQPQHF	TGTGCCAGCAGCCCAGGGGAGAGACAGCCCCAGCATTTT
NA	TRBV4-2	many	13	TRBJ1-3	CASSQDERNTIYF	TGTGCCAGCAGCCAAGATGAGAGAAACACCATATATTTT
NA	TRBV5-1	NA	15	TRBJ2-1	CASRQVSHSYNEQFF	TGCGCCAGCCGTCAGGTGTCACACTCCTACAATGAGCAGTTCTTC
NA	TRBV5-1	NA	14	TRBJ2-1	CASSLYGGNNEQFF	TGCGCCAGCAGCTTGTACGGGGGAAACAATGAGCAGTTCTTC
TRBD2	TRBV2	many	17	TRBJ2-1	CASGTPELAGEENEQFF	TGTGCCAGCGGCACTCCCGAACTAGCGGGGGAAGAGAATGAGCAGTTCTTC
NA	TRBV7-2	NA	12	TRBJ2-1	CASSPGSREQFF	TGTGCCAGCAGCCCGGGCTCCAGAGAGCAGTTCTTC
NA	TRBV6-2/TRBV6-3	NA	16	TRBJ2-4	CASSSPSRVGKNIQYF	TGTGCCAGCAGTTCCCCTAGCAGGGTCGGCAAAAACATTCAGTACTTC
TRBD2	TRBV20-1	few	15	TRBJ2-3	CSARVTSGGLDTQYF	TGCAGTGCTAGAGTAACTAGCGGGGGCCTAGATACGCAGTATTTT
TRBD1	TRBV6-2/TRBV6-3	NA	15	TRBJ2-1	CASSYVQGAYNEQFF	TGTGCCAGCAGTTATGTACAGGGGGCATACAATGAGCAGTTCTTC
NA	TRBV5-1	NA	14	TRBJ1-1	CASSLISENTEAFF	TGCGCCAGCAGCTTAATCAGCGAGAACACTGAAGCTTTCTTT
NA	TRBV6-2/TRBV6-3	NA	14	TRBJ1-5	CASSYGRGSQPQHF	TGTGCCAGCAGTTACGGTAGGGGGTCGCAGCCCCAGCATTTT
NA	TRBV6-2/TRBV6-3	few	14	TRBJ2-1	CASSPRGGENEQFF	TGTGCCAGCAGCCCCAGGGGCGGGGAGAATGAGCAGTTCTTC
NA	TRBV4-1	NA	16	TRBJ1-2	CASSQESGLRNSGYTF	TGCGCCAGCAGCCAAGAATCGGGGCTCCGAAACTCTGGCTACACCTTC
TRBD1	TRBV7-2	NA	15	TRBJ1-2	CASSSGGGASYGYTF	TGTGCCAGCAGCTCAGGAGGGGGCGCGTCCTATGGCTACACCTTC
TRBD1	TRBV19	NA	15	TRBJ1-5	CASSHDRGSHQPQHF	TGTGCCAGTAGCCACGACAGGGGCTCCCATCAGCCCCAGCATTTT
TRBD1	TRBV4-3	NA	15	TRBJ2-5	CASSHYRGRTETQYF	TGCGCCAGCAGCCATTACAGGGGGAGGACGGAGACCCAGTACTTC
TRBD1	TRBV5-1	NA	15	TRBJ1-5	CASSLGDSPNQPQHF	TGCGCCAGCAGCTTGGGGGACAGCCCCAATCAGCCCCAGCATTTT
TRBD2	TRBV5-1	few	15	TRBJ2-1	CASSVTSGLMDEQFF	TGCGCCAGCAGCGTGACTAGCGGGCTGATGGATGAGCAGTTCTTC
NA	TRBV7-2	few	12	TRBJ1-2	CASNLAGHGYTF	TGTGCCAGCAATCTCGCGGGCCACGGCTACACCTTC